This TCR beta chain appears in the sequencing data of a study of vaccination effects on CD4 cells after COVID-19. For the study at large: Vaccination of participants consisted of two doses of either the BNT162b2 or mRNA-1273 vaccine. Notes on the study in general: Clones from infection and from vaccination both contracted markedly late after vaccination. Limitations: small convalescent group and missing early post-infection timepoints.

Trimming left V 2 bases short and J 1 base short, with 5 bases between. This CDR3 is 13 amino acids long. The germline gives CDR1 SGHTA, CDR2 FQGTGA. Repertoires were generated with immunoSEQ multiplex PCR, while TCRdb's copy carries only in-frame clones and drops some. The sample has tens of thousands of clones; 82% are singletons. Culture proceeded for 9 to 11 days, and CD4+ T cells were then isolated. The healthy vaccine recipients, who had no prior SARS-CoV-2 infection, showed negative nucleocapsid antibodies. Remarks on this clone: Antigen: not known.

This receptor was obtained from a human donor who received a COVID-19 vaccine. The source was CD4+ T cells from PBMCs cultured without peptide, collected before COVID-19 vaccination. The chain joins TRBV7-3 to TRBJ1-1; D uncertain. DNA of the CDR3: TGTGCCAGCAGCTTAGGACGGAACACTGAAGCTTTCTTT. Protein sequence: CASSLGRNTEAFF.